This TCR beta chain was identified during a study of T cells in Graves' hyperthyroidism and ophthalmopathy. This clonotype was detected many times. The CDR3 regions of TCR beta were amplified from RNA transcripts. First-round RT-PCR targeting the TCR CDR3 was performed with the HTBI primer set. TCRdb recomputed calls from the multiplex PCR reads with MiXCR, one row per CDR3 protein. The sample lists hundreds of thousands of distinct CDR3 sequences; under 15% were seen once. This TCR derives from a woman between 18 and 30 years old with Graves' hyperthyroidism. Input material: blood.

CDR3 coding DNA: TGCAGTGCTAGAGCTTACAATAAGACTGGGGCCAACGTCCTGACTTTC. This sequence encodes CSARAYNKTGANVLTF. J is TRBJ2-6 and V is TRBV20-1; D is undetermined. V lost 1 base to trimming and J lost 2 bases, with 12 bases between them. Germline V lookup: CDR1 DFQATT, CDR2 SNEGSKA (reference sequence). The CDR3 length is 16 residues.